This T cell receptor beta chain was profiled in a study of blood T cell repertoires in COVID-19. Overall study context: The United States, Italy and Spain provided the acute and convalescent COVID-19 samples. PBMCs, B-cell-depleted T cells, or T cells were the source of the cDNA or gDNA that made up the material.

In the original workflow: From reference gene primer amplification, estimates of nucleated cell counts were derived. The protocol was immunoSEQ multiplex PCR, while the TCRdb copy is restricted to in-frame clones and leaves out a portion. For V, J and clone size, that table is used; D and trimming come from the DNA. The sample records over 110,000 clones, roughly 82% being singletons. J lost 5 bases, V lost 0 bases, and 10 bases had no gene match. The CDR3 is 17 amino acids. Germline loops: CDR1 SGDLS, CDR2 YYNGEE. The chain is built from TRBV9 and TRBJ2-1; the match to TRBD2 covers 8 bases. Material for sequencing was peripheral blood. The sequence derives from a man aged 55 to 69 with active or convalescent COVID-19. CDR3 sequence: CASSVATGLAGNNEQFF. The CDR3 DNA is TGTGCCAGCAGCGTAGCTACGGGGCTAGCGGGCAACAATGAGCAGTTCTTC.